Sequencing of this T cell receptor (beta chain) was carried out in a study of blood T cell repertoires in COVID-19. Sequencing used immunoSEQ multiplex PCR; TCRdb keeps in-frame clones, though not all of them. The sample lists some 170,000 clones, roughly 87% occurring once. V shed 0 bases, J shed 0 bases, and the junction held 7 bases outside the gene matches. The CDR3 loop spans 18 amino acids. The germline V gene encodes CDR1 SGDLS and CDR2 YYNGEE. The origin of this receptor is a human donor with acute COVID-19. The donor label of this sample is uncertain. The specimen was PBMCs or T cells enriched from blood (not recorded which). J is TRBJ2-3 and V is TRBV9; 10 bases are shared with TRBD2. The CDR3 reads CASSVGTSGARSTDTQYF. CDR3 DNA sequence: TGTGCCAGCAGCGTAGGTACTAGCGGGGCGAGAAGCACAGATACGCAGTATTTT. Full variable domain (outside the CDR3, taken from reference TRBV9 and TRBJ2-3): DSGVTQTPKHLITATGQRVTLRCSPRSGDLSVYWYQQSLDQGLQFLIQYYNGEERAKGNILERFSAQQFPDLHSELNLSSLELGDSALYFCASSVGTSGARSTDTQYFGPGTRLTVL.